This T cell receptor (beta chain) was documented in a study of cytomegalovirus exposure and HLA in healthy donors. This CDR3 is 15 amino acids long. Germline assignment: CDR1 SGHRS and CDR2 YFSETQ. V was clipped by 4 bases and J by 4 bases, with 14 bases between them. Use of 60 Vbeta and 13 Jbeta primers characterized the PCR. The assay was immunoSEQ multiplex PCR, and TCRdb's table has in-frame clones only and misses some. The sample has approximately 150,000 clones; approximately 75% are singletons. Sequenced material: PBMCs. V gene TRBV5-1 combines with J gene TRBJ1-4; D call uncertain. This receptor was identified in a man younger than 40 in good health and CMV-seropositive. The DNA for the CDR3 is TGCGCCAGCAGCCTTCGAAGCGGAAGTAATGAAAAACTGTTTTTT. Amino acid sequence: CASSLRSGSNEKLFF.